This TCR beta chain was identified during a study of blood T cell repertoires in COVID-19. The wider study: The origin of the acute and convalescent COVID-19 samples was the United States, Italy and Spain.

During active infection, Seattle patients enrolled and were then monitored through disease. TCRdb's table, derived via immunoSEQ multiplex PCR, lists solely in-frame clones and lacks some. The sample carries 250,000 to 300,000 clones, 70% to 90% recorded once. Trimming took off 1 base at V and 3 bases at J, with 13 bases between the two ends. The CDR3 is 16 residues long. The germline V gene encodes CDR1 SGHVS and CDR2 FQNEAQ. The specimen was peripheral blood. This TCR came from a woman in her seventies with COVID-19, enrolled during active disease. V usage is TRBV7-8 and J usage is TRBJ2-1; D might be TRBD2 (6 bases). CDR3: CASSLVLGGVYNEQFF. CDR3 nucleotide sequence: TGTGCCAGCAGCTTAGTTTTGGGAGGTGTCTACAATGAGCAGTTCTTC.